This is a list of T cell receptor beta chains from one sample in a study of cytomegalovirus exposure and HLA in healthy donors. Only in-frame clones appear in the TCRdb table, and some are missing; sequencing was by immunoSEQ multiplex PCR. The sample has 120,000 to 150,000 clones; 66% are singletons. The source material was PBMCs. These receptors were collected from a woman aged 55-70 years in good health and CMV-seronegative. Each CDR3 is given without its conserved first and last residue.

CDR3	V
ASSLRDRGDSPLH	TRBV7-9
ATEIYGYT	TRBV7-2
ASSYRDSTGELF	TRBV6-5
ATQTWAGAAYNEQF	TRBV5-1
SVEGSGTGGLDTQY	TRBV29-1
ASRPLASGKNTGELF	TRBV6-4
ASSYAGGGYEQY	TRBV6-5
ASSSRTGNYEQY	TRBV5-1
ASSIAGSYTGELF	TRBV19
ASSKNGATNEKLF	TRBV19
ASSLDPVRPQH	TRBV11-2
AIKRSTDTQY	TRBV10-3
ASSYLNFPRF	TRBV6-6
ASSLEPGLNEKLF	TRBV7-6
ASSLVGPVYGYT	TRBV5-4
ASSKGWWGRVSTNYPYEQY	TRBV21-1
ASSLGGSGNTIY	TRBV7-2
ASSGTEGTSDTQY	TRBV2
ASSRAGDTQY	TRBV7-2
ASSLGQGHNQPQH	TRBV5-6
ASSLRTSGNEQF	TRBV5-1
ASSRDSGTIYGYT	TRBV2
ASSARGGRYEQY	TRBV7-2
ASSIDHSGSREGYT	TRBV19
ASRVWQLAGELF	TRBV2
ASSPLHGPGTDTQY	TRBV18
ASRGQLQGRHETQY	TRBV7-2
ASSDGGRTVETQY	TRBV2